This T cell receptor beta chain stems from a study of T cell changes during pregnancy in multiple sclerosis. Sequencing was performed with immunoSEQ multiplex PCR; in TCRdb, only in-frame clones are kept and a portion is missing. The sample includes tens of thousands of clones, over 85% of them seen just once. CDR3 length: 14 amino acids. Germline V gives CDR1 SGHRS, CDR2 YFSETQ. V was shortened by 1 base and J by 2 bases, with 8 bases between the two germline ends. This specimen was peripheral blood, taken in the third trimester of pregnancy. This sequence was found in a female donor in good health, enrolled as a control in a pregnancy study. The chain employs TRBV5-1 and TRBJ2-3; no definite D call. The CDR3 loop is CASSLQDNTDTQYF. DNA for the CDR3: TGCGCCAGCAGCTTGCAAGACAACACAGATACGCAGTATTTT.